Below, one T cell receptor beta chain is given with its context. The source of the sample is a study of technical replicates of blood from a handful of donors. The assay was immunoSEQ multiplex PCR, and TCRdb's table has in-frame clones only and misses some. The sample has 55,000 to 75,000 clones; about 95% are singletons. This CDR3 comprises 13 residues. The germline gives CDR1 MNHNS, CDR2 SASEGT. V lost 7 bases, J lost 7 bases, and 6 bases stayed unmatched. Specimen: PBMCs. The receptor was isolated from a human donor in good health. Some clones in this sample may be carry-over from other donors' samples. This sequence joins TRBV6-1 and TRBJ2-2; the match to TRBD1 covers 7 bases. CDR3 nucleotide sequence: TGTGCCAGCACCCGACAGGGAAGCGGGGAGCTGTTTTTT. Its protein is CASTRQGSGELFF.